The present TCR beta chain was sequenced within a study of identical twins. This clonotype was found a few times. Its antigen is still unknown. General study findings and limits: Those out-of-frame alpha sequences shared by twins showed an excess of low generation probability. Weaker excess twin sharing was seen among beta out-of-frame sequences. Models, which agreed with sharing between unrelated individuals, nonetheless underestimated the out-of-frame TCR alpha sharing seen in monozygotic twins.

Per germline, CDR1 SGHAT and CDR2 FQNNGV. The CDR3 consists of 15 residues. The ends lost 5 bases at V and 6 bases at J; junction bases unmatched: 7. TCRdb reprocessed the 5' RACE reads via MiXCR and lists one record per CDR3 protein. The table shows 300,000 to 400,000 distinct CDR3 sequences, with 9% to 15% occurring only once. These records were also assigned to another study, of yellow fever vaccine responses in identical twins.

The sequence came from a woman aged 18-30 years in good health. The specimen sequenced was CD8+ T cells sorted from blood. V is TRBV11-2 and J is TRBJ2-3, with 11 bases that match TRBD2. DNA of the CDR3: TGTGCCAGCAGCAAACTAGCGGGAGTCGGTGATACGCAGTATTTT. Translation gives CASSKLAGVGDTQYF.